The 21 T cell receptor beta chains listed next were all sequenced from one sample in a study of regulatory T cells in long-lasting Graves disease. With iRepertoire HTBI primers and Arm-PCR of CDR3 regions, TCR beta libraries were built. TCRdb itself ran the multiplex PCR reads through MiXCR, one entry per CDR3 protein. The sample holds around 320,000 distinct CDR3 sequences, approximately 15% seen once. The time point is: newly diagnosed GD, antithyroid drugs for less than 3 months. Construction of the TCR library relied on RNA isolated from PBMCs. These data also featured in a second study, about T cells in Graves' hyperthyroidism and ophthalmopathy.

This sample comprised peripheral blood mononuclear cells (PBMCs), obtained at new diagnosis, from a patient treated with antithyroid drugs. These receptors all stem from a man in his forties with Graves disease.

This sequence joins TRBV28 and TRBJ1-3; 8 bases match TRBD1. The germline V gene encodes CDR1 MDHEN and CDR2 SYDVKM. V trimming: 5 bases; J trimming: 0 bases; junction bases outside the gene matches: 6. The CDR3 loop spans 16 amino acids. This chain's CDR3 is CASSPWDRRSGNTIYF. The CDR3 DNA follows: TGTGCCAGCAGTCCCTGGGACAGGCGCTCTGGAAACACCATATATTTT. Together with reference TRBV28 and TRBJ1-3, the CDR3 gives the full variable domain: DVKVTQSSRYLVKRTGEKVFLECVQDMDHENMFWYRQDPGLGLRLIYFSYDVKMKEKGDIPEGYSVSREKKERFSLILESASTNQTSMYLCASSPWDRRSGNTIYFGEGSWLTVV.

Many counts were recorded for this clonotype. V gene TRBV11-1 combines with J gene TRBJ2-1, with TRBD1 matching 7 bases. The trim removed 5 bases at V and 0 bases at J, leaving 4 bases unmatched. The CDR3 sequence is 15 residues long. Germline CDR1 reads SGHAT; CDR2 reads FQDESV (reference sequence). Here the CDR3 reads CASSLDRASYNEQFF. CDR3 coding DNA: TGTGCCAGCAGCCTAGACAGGGCCTCCTACAATGAGCAGTTCTTC.

Ten or more counts support this clonotype. The gene calls are TRBV28 and TRBJ2-7, with TRBD1 matching 10 bases. The germline V gene has CDR1 MDHEN and CDR2 SYDVKM. The trim removed 2 bases at V and 4 bases at J, leaving 5 bases unmatched. The length of the CDR3 is 15 residues. The CDR3 protein is CASSLPGQGFYEQYF. In DNA form, the CDR3 reads TGTGCCAGCAGTTTACCGGGACAGGGGTTTTACGAGCAGTACTTC. Together with reference TRBV28 and TRBJ2-7, the CDR3 gives the full variable domain: DVKVTQSSRYLVKRTGEKVFLECVQDMDHENMFWYRQDPGLGLRLIYFSYDVKMKEKGDIPEGYSVSREKKERFSLILESASTNQTSMYLCASSLPGQGFYEQYFGPGTRLTVT.

This clonotype was observed a few times. Here the CDR3 reads CASSLVGGTAFNSPLHF. The CDR3 bases are TGTGCCAGCAGCTTGGTCGGCGGGACAGCCTTTAATTCACCCCTCCACTTT. The chain joins TRBV5-6 to TRBJ1-6, with 7 nucleotides matching TRBD1. Germline V gene data show CDR1 as SGHDT and CDR2 as YYEEEE. V gave up 0 bases and J gave up 6 bases; unmatched junction bases: 9. CDR3 length: 17 amino acids. Full variable domain (missing parts from reference TRBV5-6 and TRBJ1-6): DAGVTQSPTHLIKTRGQQVTLRCSPKSGHDTVSWYQQALGQGPQFIFQYYEEEERQRGNFPDRFSGHQFPNYSSELNVNALLLGDSALYLCASSLVGGTAFNSPLHFGNGTRLTVT.

The chain links TRBV12-3 or TRBV12-4 to TRBJ1-1; maybe TRBD1 (5 bases). The CDR3 extends over 15 amino acids. The V gene lost 6 bases and the J gene lost 4 bases, with 18 bases spanning the gap. CDR3 amino acids: CASSLRGVGGTEAFF. The CDR3 nucleotides read TGTGCCAGCAGCTTAAGGGGCGTGGGAGGCACTGAAGCTTTCTTT.

This clonotype was seen ten or more times. The genes are TRBV7-2 and TRBJ2-5; D is undetermined. With 3 bases removed from V and 1 base from J, the gap between germline ends came to 9 bases. In germline, CDR1 is SGHTA, CDR2 FQGNSA. This CDR3 region has 14 residues. CDR3 residues: CASSFRRSQETQYF. The CDR3 nucleotides read TGTGCCAGCAGCTTTCGACGGTCCCAAGAGACCCAGTACTTC.

There are a few counts of this clonotype. The chain combines TRBV11-1 with TRBJ1-2, with TRBD1 matching 7 bases. Germline CDR1 is SGHAT and CDR2 is FQDESV (reference sequence). The CDR3 loop spans 14 amino acids. Trimming cost V 3 bases and J 5 bases; bases outside gene matches: 6. The CDR3 loop reads CASSLDTTGYGYTF. CDR3 nucleotides: TGTGCCAGCAGCTTGGATACGACAGGGTATGGCTACACCTTC.

This clonotype appeared many times. V usage is TRBV18 and J usage is TRBJ1-4; a weak D match, TRBD1 (5 bases). CDR3 length: 14 residues. Germline assignment: CDR1 KGHSH and CDR2 LQKENI. The V end was cut by 2 bases, the J end by 13 bases, with 17 bases between. Here the CDR3 reads CASSPWGHTRGLFF. The DNA for the CDR3 is TGTGCCAGCTCACCATGGGGCCACACCCGAGGACTGTTTTTT. Together with reference TRBV18 and TRBJ1-4, the CDR3 gives the full variable domain: NAGVMQNPRHLVRRRGQEARLRCSPMKGHSHVYWYRQLPEEGLKFMVYLQKENIIDESGMPKERFSAEFPKEGPSILRIQQVVRGDSAAYFCASSPWGHTRGLFFGSGTQLSVL.

This chain connects TRBV6-9 to TRBJ2-7; D is uncertain. The CDR3 is made up of 14 amino acids. The germline V gene has CDR1 MNHGY and CDR2 SVAAGI. V lost 3 bases, J lost 3 bases, and 12 bases lay in between. CDR3 nucleotides: TGTGCCAGCAGTTACAGGACGGAAGTCTACGAGCAGTACTTC. This codes for CASSYRTEVYEQYF.

The chain joins TRBV3-1 to TRBJ2-7, with no clear D. V was pared by 1 base and J by 6 bases, with 7 bases between. CDR1 is LGHDT and CDR2 is YNNKEL in the germline V gene (reference sequence). This CDR3 is built from 12 residues. Here the CDR3 DNA reads TGTGCCAGCAGCCAAGCTTCGGGCGAGCAGTACTTC. Amino acids: CASSQASGEQYF.

This clonotype was counted many times. This chain joins TRBV30 and TRBJ2-7; D perhaps matches TRBD1 (5 bases). Trimming removed 1 base from V and 11 bases from J, with 15 bases in between. Per the germline V gene, CDR1 is GTSNPN and CDR2 is SVGIG (reference sequence). The CDR3 is 12 amino acids. The CDR3 spells CAWSGPNRYEYF. In nucleotides, the CDR3 is TGTGCCTGGAGTGGGCCCAACAGGTATGAGTACTTC. The full variable domain, with the rest looked up from reference TRBV30 and TRBJ2-7, is SQTIHQWPATLVQPVGSPLSLECTVEGTSNPNLYWYRQAAGRGLQLLFYSVGIGQISSEVPQNLSASRPQDRQFILSSKKLLLSDSGFYLCAWSGPNRYEYFGPGTRLTVT.

This clonotype was counted ten times or more. V usage is TRBV5-1 and J usage is TRBJ1-1, with D maybe TRBD1 (6 bases). V was clipped by 5 bases and J by 4 bases, with 18 bases between them. There are 15 residues in the CDR3. CDR1 and CDR2 (germline): SGHRS, YFSETQ. The CDR3 coding sequence is TGCGCCAGCAGTCGGGGGCCGGTTTTGAGCACTGAAGCTTTCTTT. Amino acid sequence: CASSRGPVLSTEAFF.

The V call is TRBV10-3, the J call TRBJ2-3; tentative D call: TRBD1 (5 bases). Germline assignment: CDR1 ENHRY and CDR2 SYGVKD. CDR3 length: 16 residues. V lost 5 bases, J lost 2 bases, and 17 bases lay in between. CDR3 bases: TGTGCCATCAGTCCTGGGGCCATCTCCACCACAGATACGCAGTATTTT. Amino acids: CAISPGAISTTDTQYF.

The sample holds a few counts of this clonotype. A much more abundant neighbour one base away suggests this may be a read error. The chain carries TRBV3-1 and TRBJ2-7; TRBD2 agrees at 8 bases. This CDR3 region has 15 residues. Germline V lookup: CDR1 LGHDT, CDR2 YNNKEL (reference sequence). V gave up 7 bases and J gave up 7 bases; unmatched junction bases: 15. The CDR3 is CASNQRGLAPWEQYF. The DNA of the CDR3 is TGTGCCAGCAACCAGAGAGGACTAGCCCCTTGGGAGCAGTACTTC.

This clonotype has at least ten counts. This sequence joins TRBV28 and TRBJ2-7; D may be TRBD2 (7 bases). This CDR3 region has 15 residues. Trimming stripped 3 bases from V and 0 bases from J, with 12 bases between. Per the germline V gene, CDR1 is MDHEN and CDR2 is SYDVKM. Here the CDR3 reads CASSFVGGGSYEQYF. The CDR3 DNA follows: TGTGCCAGCAGTTTTGTAGGGGGGGGCTCCTACGAGCAGTACTTC.

Ten or more counts support this clonotype. The chain carries TRBV13 and TRBJ2-1; the D gene is possibly TRBD2 (7 bases). V dropped 2 bases and J dropped 0 bases, with 14 bases sitting between them. Per germline, CDR1 PRHDT and CDR2 FYEKMQ (reference sequence). This CDR3 is built from 17 residues. The CDR3 protein is CASSLRGGWNSYNEQFF. CDR3 coding DNA: TGTGCCAGCAGCTTACGCGGGGGCTGGAACTCCTACAATGAGCAGTTCTTC.

This clonotype has at least ten counts. The V call is TRBV5-1, the J call TRBJ2-1; TRBD1 matches at 12 bases. This CDR3 is built from 15 residues. Trimming removed 5 bases from V and 8 bases from J; junction bases left unmatched: 8. Germline V gene lookup returns CDR1 SGHRS and CDR2 YFSETQ. This chain's CDR3 is CASSQGTGGGYEQFF. The CDR3 DNA sequence: TGCGCCAGCAGTCAGGGGACAGGGGGCGGTTATGAGCAGTTCTTC. The full variable domain, its missing parts supplied by reference TRBV5-1 and TRBJ2-1, is KAGVTQTPRYLIKTRGQQVTLSCSPISGHRSVSWYQQTPGQGLQFLFEYFSETQRNKGNFPGRFSGRQFSNSRSEMNVSTLELGDSALYLCASSQGTGGGYEQFFGPGTRLTVL.

There are many counts of this clonotype. The chain uses TRBV7-2 and TRBJ1-1; TRBD1 is a possible D gene (6 bases). The CDR3 is 14 residues long. Trimming took off 5 bases at V and 5 bases at J, with 15 bases between the two ends. Germline V gene sequence: CDR1 SGHTA, CDR2 FQGNSA. CDR3: CASSGRDIATEAFF. In DNA form, the CDR3 reads TGTGCCAGCAGCGGGCGGGACATTGCGACTGAAGCTTTCTTT.

This clonotype was found many times. The chain uses TRBV10-3 and TRBJ2-3; TRBD2 might be the D (6 bases). Germline CDR1 is ENHRY and CDR2 is SYGVKD. CDR3 length equals 15 residues. V dropped 1 base and J dropped 1 base, with 9 bases sitting between them. The CDR3: CAISEYSGGTDTQYF. The CDR3, as DNA: TGTGCCATCAGTGAGTATTCGGGAGGCACAGATACGCAGTATTTT.

This clonotype showed up many times. This chain joins TRBV7-9 and TRBJ2-5; unclear D gene. The CDR3 has 13 amino acids. The V end was cut by 1 base, the J end by 5 bases, with 8 bases between. Germline CDR1 is SEHNR and CDR2 is FQNEAQ (reference sequence). CDR3 in amino acids: CASSLGSLETQYF. The CDR3 DNA reads TGTGCCAGCAGCTTAGGATCTCTGGAGACCCAGTACTTC. Full variable domain (missing parts from reference TRBV7-9 and TRBJ2-5): DTGVSQNPRHKITKRGQNVTFRCDPISEHNRLYWYRQTLGQGPEFLTYFQNEAQLEKSRLLSDRFSAERPKGSFSTLEIQRTEQGDSAMYLCASSLGSLETQYFGPGTRLLVL.

This clonotype was found many times. The chain carries TRBV28 and TRBJ1-1; 8 nucleotides match TRBD1. J lost 3 bases, V lost 4 bases, and 7 bases had no gene match. CDR1 is MDHEN, CDR2 SYDVKM, per germline. The CDR3 totals 15 residues. The CDR3 region has the DNA TGTGCCAGCAGTTCCGCCAGGACAGGGTACACTGAAGCTTTCTTT. Residues: CASSSARTGYTEAFF.